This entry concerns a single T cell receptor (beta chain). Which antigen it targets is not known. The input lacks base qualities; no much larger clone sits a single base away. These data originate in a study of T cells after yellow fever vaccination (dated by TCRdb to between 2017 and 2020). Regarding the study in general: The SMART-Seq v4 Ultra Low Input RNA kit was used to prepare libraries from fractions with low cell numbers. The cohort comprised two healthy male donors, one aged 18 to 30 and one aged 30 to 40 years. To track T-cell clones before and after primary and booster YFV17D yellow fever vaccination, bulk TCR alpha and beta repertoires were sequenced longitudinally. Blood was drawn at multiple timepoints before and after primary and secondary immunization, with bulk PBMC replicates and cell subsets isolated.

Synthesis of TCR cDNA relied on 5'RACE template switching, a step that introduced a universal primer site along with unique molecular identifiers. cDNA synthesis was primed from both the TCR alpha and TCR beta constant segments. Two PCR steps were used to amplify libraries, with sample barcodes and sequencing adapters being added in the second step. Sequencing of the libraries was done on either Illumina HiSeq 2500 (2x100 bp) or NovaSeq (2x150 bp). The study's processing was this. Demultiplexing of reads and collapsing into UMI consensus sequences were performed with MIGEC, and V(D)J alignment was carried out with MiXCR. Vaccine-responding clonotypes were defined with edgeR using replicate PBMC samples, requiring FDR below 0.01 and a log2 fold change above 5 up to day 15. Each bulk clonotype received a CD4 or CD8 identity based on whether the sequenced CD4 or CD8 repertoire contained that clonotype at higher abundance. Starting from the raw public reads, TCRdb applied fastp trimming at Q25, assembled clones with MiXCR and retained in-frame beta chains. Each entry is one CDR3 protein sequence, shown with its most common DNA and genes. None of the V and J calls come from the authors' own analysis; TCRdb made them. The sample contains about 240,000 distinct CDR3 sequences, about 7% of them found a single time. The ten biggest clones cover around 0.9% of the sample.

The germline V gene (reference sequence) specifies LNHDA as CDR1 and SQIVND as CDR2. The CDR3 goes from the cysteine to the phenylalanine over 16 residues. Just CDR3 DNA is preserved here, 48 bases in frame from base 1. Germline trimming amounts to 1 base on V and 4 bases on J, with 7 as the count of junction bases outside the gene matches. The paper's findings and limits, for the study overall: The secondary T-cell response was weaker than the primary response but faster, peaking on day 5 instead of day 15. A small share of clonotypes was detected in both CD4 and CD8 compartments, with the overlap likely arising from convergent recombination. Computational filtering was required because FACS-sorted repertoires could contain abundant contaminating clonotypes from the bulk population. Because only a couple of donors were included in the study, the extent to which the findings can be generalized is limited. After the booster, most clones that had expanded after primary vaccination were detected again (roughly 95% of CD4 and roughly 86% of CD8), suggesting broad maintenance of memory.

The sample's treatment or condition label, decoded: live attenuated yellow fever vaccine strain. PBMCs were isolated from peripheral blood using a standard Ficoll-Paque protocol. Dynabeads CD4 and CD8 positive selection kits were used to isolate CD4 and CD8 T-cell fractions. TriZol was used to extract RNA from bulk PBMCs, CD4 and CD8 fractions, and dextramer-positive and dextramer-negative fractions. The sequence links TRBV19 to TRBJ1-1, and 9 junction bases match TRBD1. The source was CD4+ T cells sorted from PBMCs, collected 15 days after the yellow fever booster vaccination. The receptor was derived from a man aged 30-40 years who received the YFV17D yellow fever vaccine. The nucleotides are TGTGCCAGTAGTATAGTTTACAGGGGGCCGGTCACTGAAGCTTTCTTT. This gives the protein CASSIVYRGPVTEAFF.